This entry is about one TCR beta chain. The antigen is not known. The authors incorporated unique molecular identifiers into the TCR beta cDNA libraries. One entry per CDR3 protein, called by TCRdb with MiXCR from the PCR reads. In the table there are about 770,000 distinct CDR3 sequences, under 60% of which are singletons. These data come from a study of post-analysis software for immune sequencing data. The CDR3 covers 14 residues. Germline CDR1 reads SEHNR; CDR2 reads FQNEAQ (reference sequence). Trimming left V 5 bases short and J 4 bases short, with 14 bases between. Study-wide points: Samples from a shared batch, those prepared together, strongly co-clustered by F measure. Relative to controls, patients had five TRBV segments at higher frequency, with TRBV5-6, TRBV5-1 and TRBV20-1 among these.

The chain recombines TRBV7-9 with TRBJ1-2, with D possibly being TRBD1 (6 bases). The TCR was taken from a girl aged 10 to 17 with multiple sclerosis. The sequencing input was blood. In DNA form, the CDR3 reads TGTGCCAGCAGCCATACAGGGAACCTCTATGGCTACACCTTC. Translation: CASSHTGNLYGYTF.